Ten or more counts support the clone carrying this TCR beta chain. This CDR3 is 14 amino acids long. J lost 1 base, V lost 5 bases, and 4 bases had no gene match. Germline V CDR1 and CDR2: SGHTA, FQGTGA. These data are taken from a study of T-cell reconstitution after alpha-beta-depleted transplantation in children. Unique molecular identifiers tagged the TCRbeta library. TCRdb ran MiXCR on the PCR reads and lists one entry per CDR3 protein. In the table there are 450,000 to 500,000 distinct CDR3 sequences, around 13% of which are singletons. Here the sequenced sample was PBMCs from the stem cell graft donor, taken from the stem cell graft. The origin of this receptor is a human donor who donated a stem cell graft to a child with combined immunodeficiency. The chain is built from TRBV7-3 and TRBJ1-1; 7 bases are a match to TRBD1. The CDR3 here is CASSKQGRNTEAFF. The CDR3, as DNA: TGTGCCAGCAGCAAACAGGGGAGGAACACTGAAGCTTTCTTT.